The sequence of this T cell receptor (beta chain) was determined in a study of neurological immune-mediated disorders. TCRdb re-called the 5' RACE reads with MiXCR, one entry per CDR3 protein. The table records 65,000 to 90,000 distinct CDR3 sequences, about 3% of them present only once. This clonotype has more than one count but fewer than ten. This could be a read error, since a much larger clone is one nucleotide away. Sequencing was carried out using PBMCs. The TCR sequence derives from a woman between 50 and 59 years old with multiple sclerosis.

DNA for the CDR3: TGTGACAGCAGCGGAGTTGGTGAGCAGTTCTTC. Encoded protein: CDSSGVGEQFF. The chain is built from TRBV6-6 and TRBJ2-1; possibly TRBD2 for D (5 bases). Germline V CDR1 and CDR2: MNHNY, SVGAGI (reference sequence). This CDR3 has 11 residues.